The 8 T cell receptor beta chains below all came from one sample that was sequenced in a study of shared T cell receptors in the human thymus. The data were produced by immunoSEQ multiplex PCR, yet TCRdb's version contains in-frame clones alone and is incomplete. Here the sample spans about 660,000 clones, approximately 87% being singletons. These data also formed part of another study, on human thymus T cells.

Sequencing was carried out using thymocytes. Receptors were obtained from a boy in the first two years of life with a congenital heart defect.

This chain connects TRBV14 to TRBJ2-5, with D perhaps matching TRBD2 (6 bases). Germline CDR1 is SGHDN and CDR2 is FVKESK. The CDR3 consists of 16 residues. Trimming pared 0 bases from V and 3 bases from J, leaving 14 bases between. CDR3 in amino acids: CASSQETSTTEETQYF. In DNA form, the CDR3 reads TGTGCCAGCAGCCAAGAGACTAGTACCACGGAAGAGACCCAGTACTTC. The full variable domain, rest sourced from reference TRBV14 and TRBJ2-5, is EAGVTQFPSHSVIEKGQTVTLRCDPISGHDNLYWYRRVMGKEIKFLLHFVKESKQDESGMPNNRFLAERTGGTYSTLKVQPAELEDSGVYFCASSQETSTTEETQYFGPGTRLLVL.

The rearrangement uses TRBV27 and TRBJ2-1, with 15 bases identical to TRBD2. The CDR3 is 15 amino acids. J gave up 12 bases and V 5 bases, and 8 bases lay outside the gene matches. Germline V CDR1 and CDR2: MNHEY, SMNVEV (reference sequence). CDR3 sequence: CASSPGLAGGPAQFF. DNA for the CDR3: TGTGCCAGCAGTCCCGGACTAGCGGGAGGGCCCGCGCAGTTCTTC.

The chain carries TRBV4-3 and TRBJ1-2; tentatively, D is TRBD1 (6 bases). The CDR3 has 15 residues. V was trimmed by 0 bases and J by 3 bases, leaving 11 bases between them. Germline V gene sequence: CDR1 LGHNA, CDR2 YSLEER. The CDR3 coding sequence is TGCGCCAGCAGCCAAGATAGACAGGCTTACTATGGCTACACCTTC. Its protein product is CASSQDRQAYYGYTF.

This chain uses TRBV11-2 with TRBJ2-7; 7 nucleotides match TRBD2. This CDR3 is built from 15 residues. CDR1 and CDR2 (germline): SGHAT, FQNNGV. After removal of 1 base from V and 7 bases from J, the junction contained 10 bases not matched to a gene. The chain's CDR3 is CASSLVGRWGGEQYF. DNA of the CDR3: TGTGCCAGCAGCTTAGTCGGCAGGTGGGGGGGGGAGCAGTACTTC. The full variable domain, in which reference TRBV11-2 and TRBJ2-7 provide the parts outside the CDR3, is EAGVAQSPRYKIIEKRQSVAFWCNPISGHATLYWYQQILGQGPKLLIQFQNNGVVDDSQLPKDRFSAERLKGVDSTLKIQPAKLEDSAVYLCASSLVGRWGGEQYFGPGTRLTVT.

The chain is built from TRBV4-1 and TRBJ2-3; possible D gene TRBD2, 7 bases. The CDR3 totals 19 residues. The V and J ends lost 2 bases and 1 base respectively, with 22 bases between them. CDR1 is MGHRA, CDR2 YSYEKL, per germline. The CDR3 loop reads CASSQTQGRGEGGTDTQYF. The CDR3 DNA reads TGCGCCAGCAGCCAAACCCAAGGTCGGGGGGAGGGGGGCACAGATACGCAGTATTTT.

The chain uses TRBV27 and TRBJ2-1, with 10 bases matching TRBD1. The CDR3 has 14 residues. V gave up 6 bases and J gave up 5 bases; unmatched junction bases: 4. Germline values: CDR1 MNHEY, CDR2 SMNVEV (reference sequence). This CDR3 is CASRRGTGDNEQFF. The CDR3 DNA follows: TGTGCCAGCAGACGAGGGACAGGGGACAATGAGCAGTTCTTC.

CDR3 coding DNA: TGTGCCAGCTCACCTTATGACAAGGCCCTTACTGAAAAACTGTTTTTT. Its translation is CASSPYDKALTEKLFF. The chain couples TRBV18 to TRBJ1-4, with D unresolved. The germline gives CDR1 KGHSH, CDR2 LQKENI. The CDR3 length is 16 residues. V was pared by 3 bases and J by 7 bases, with 18 bases between.

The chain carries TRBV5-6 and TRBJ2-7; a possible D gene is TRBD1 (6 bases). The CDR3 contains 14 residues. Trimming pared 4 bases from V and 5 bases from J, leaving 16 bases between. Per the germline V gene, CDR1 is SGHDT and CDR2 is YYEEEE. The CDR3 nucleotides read TGTGCCAGCAGCCCGGGACACCGAGTCGACGAGCAGTACTTC. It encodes CASSPGHRVDEQYF.